This T cell receptor (beta chain) derives from a study of human T cells and chemical hapten exposure. Study-level points and caveats: With alopecia, donors may have immune responses unlike healthy people's.

This clonotype was counted only a few times. Antigen unknown. TCRdb ran MiXCR on the RACE reads and lists one entry per CDR3 protein. This table holds about 190,000 distinct CDR3 sequences, approximately 24% found once. Time point in this sample: patch test 3, about 24 weeks after DPC sensitization. Sample treatment: therapeutic diphenylcyclopropenone sensitization with weekly scalp DPC. Germline lookup yields CDR1 SQVTM and CDR2 ANQGSEA. This CDR3 spans 13 amino acids. V lost 7 bases and J lost 7, with 17 bases in between. This receptor was taken from a middle-aged woman with alopecia areata. Some clones in this sample may be carry-over from other donors' samples. The sequencing used whole blood, collected in connection with sensitization to the hapten diphenylcyclopropenone (DPC). V is TRBV29-1 and J is TRBJ2-1; possibly TRBD1 or TRBD2 for D (5 bases each). For the CDR3, the DNA is TGCAGCGCCAAGTTGGTGGGGGATAATGAGCAGTTCTTC. Translating it yields CSAKLVGDNEQFF.